The rows below give T cell receptor beta chains drawn from one sample of a study of T cells after yellow fever vaccination. TCRdb recomputed calls from the 5' RACE reads with MiXCR, one row per CDR3 protein. The repertoire has about 220,000 distinct CDR3 sequences, approximately 3.3% of them found once; the top ten carry around 3%. The material was CD4+ T cells sorted from PBMCs, obtained 10 days after the yellow fever booster vaccination. The origin of the receptors is a man between 18 and 29 years old who received the YFV17D yellow fever vaccine. The CDR3 runs from the conserved cysteine through the conserved F or W. D genes are given only for firm matches. A clone size is listed for some rows: how often the clone was seen (once, few, many), or a class if it is expanded.

CDR3,DNA,J,size,D,V
CASSLAGYSHEQYF,TGCGCCAGCAGCTTGGCAGGTTATTCACACGAGCAGTACTTC,TRBJ2-7,few,NA,TRBV5-1
CASTADRGQPQHF,TGTGCCAGCACCGCAGACAGGGGTCAGCCCCAGCATTTT,TRBJ1-5,NA,TRBD1,TRBV18
CASSFRQGGLGSYEQYF,TGCGCCAGCAGCTTCCGGCAGGGAGGCTTGGGATCCTACGAGCAGTACTTC,TRBJ2-7,many,NA,TRBV5-1
CASSDPGRDTNQPQHF,TGTGCCAGCAGTGATCCCGGTCGGGACACCAATCAGCCCCAGCATTTT,TRBJ1-5,NA,NA,TRBV6-5
CASSLTGTGETQYF,TGCGCCAGCAGCTTGACAGGGACGGGAGAGACCCAGTACTTC,TRBJ2-5,NA,NA,TRBV5-1
CASRLSSGNTIYF,TGTGCCAGCAGGTTAAGCTCTGGAAACACCATATATTTT,TRBJ1-3,many,NA,TRBV12-3/TRBV12-4
CASSLGQGTSSYNEQFF,TGTGCCAGCTCACTTGGACAGGGTACTAGCTCCTACAATGAGCAGTTCTTC,TRBJ2-1,few,TRBD1,TRBV18
CSVEDGTGREKLFF,TGCAGCGTTGAAGACGGGACAGGGAGAGAAAAACTGTTTTTT,TRBJ1-4,many,TRBD1,TRBV29-1
CASSQDPTRVGREQYF,TGCGCCAGCAGCCAAGATCCTACCAGGGTCGGGAGAGAGCAGTACTTC,TRBJ2-7,many,NA,TRBV4-3
CASSLGSGQKANTEAFF,TGTGCCAGCAGCTTAGGGTCCGGTCAGAAGGCGAACACTGAAGCTTTCTTT,TRBJ1-1,few,NA,TRBV7-9
CASSHRGRIETQYF,TGTGCCAGCAGCCACCGGGGCCGGATAGAGACCCAGTACTTC,TRBJ2-5,many,NA,TRBV7-2
CASSATSGGPGEQFF,TGTGCCAGCTCAGCGACTAGCGGGGGGCCGGGTGAGCAGTTCTTC,TRBJ2-1,few,TRBD2,TRBV18
CAIRGGQTFEAFF,TGTGCCATCAGGGGGGGACAGACCTTTGAAGCTTTCTTT,TRBJ1-1,few,TRBD1,TRBV10-3
CASSFLYGQDNSPLHF,TGTGCCAGCAGCTTCTTATACGGGCAGGATAATTCACCCCTCCACTTT,TRBJ1-6,many,NA,TRBV7-9
CAGQDQETQYF,TGTGCCGGGCAGGACCAAGAGACCCAGTACTTC,TRBJ2-5,few,NA,TRBV7-9
CASSTLRGMNTEAFF,TGCGCCAGCAGCACGCTCCGGGGGATGAACACTGAAGCTTTCTTT,TRBJ1-1,many,NA,TRBV5-1
CASSLISGGAHYGYTF,TGTGCCAGCAGCCTTATTTCAGGGGGGGCCCACTATGGCTACACCTTC,TRBJ1-2,many,TRBD1,TRBV7-2
CASRLAGDAGELFF,TGTGCCAGCAGGTTGGCGGGGGACGCCGGGGAGCTGTTTTTT,TRBJ2-2,many,TRBD2,TRBV25-1
CASSFGGTNTGELFF,TGTGCCAGCAGCTTCGGAGGGACGAACACCGGGGAGCTGTTTTTT,TRBJ2-2,many,NA,TRBV7-3
CATSRAPAGSWEAFF,TGTGCCACCAGCAGAGCTCCGGCCGGGTCATGGGAAGCTTTCTTT,TRBJ1-1,many,NA,TRBV15
CASSLSGIRNQPQHF,TGTGCCAGCAGTTTATCGGGGATTCGGAATCAGCCCCAGCATTTT,TRBJ1-5,many,NA,TRBV28
CSVGTLLNTEAFF,TGCAGCGTTGGGACACTCTTGAACACTGAAGCTTTCTTT,TRBJ1-1,many,NA,TRBV29-1
CSAPSWETQYF,TGCAGTGCGCCTTCCTGGGAGACCCAGTACTTC,TRBJ2-5,few,NA,TRBV20-1
CASSVASLGNSPLHF,TGTGCCAGCAGCGTAGCATCCCTTGGGAATTCACCCCTCCACTTT,TRBJ1-6,NA,NA,TRBV9
CASRTGASGNQPQHF,TGTGCCAGCAGGACCGGGGCCTCCGGCAATCAGCCCCAGCATTTT,TRBJ1-5,few,NA,TRBV27
CAWRKGASYGYTF,TGTGCCTGGAGAAAGGGGGCGAGCTATGGCTACACCTTC,TRBJ1-2,NA,TRBD1,TRBV30
CASSRGAPGGTQYF,TGTGCCAGCAGCCGGGGTGCGCCTGGCGGTACGCAGTATTTT,TRBJ2-3,few,NA,TRBV6-2/TRBV6-3
CASSFGHDREETQYF,TGTGCCAGCAGTTTTGGTCATGACAGGGAAGAGACCCAGTACTTC,TRBJ2-5,many,TRBD1,TRBV12-3/TRBV12-4
CASSILRDGVGYGYTF,TGTGCCAGTAGTATACTCCGGGACGGTGTGGGGTATGGCTACACCTTC,TRBJ1-2,few,NA,TRBV19
CASSSNTNQPQHF,TGTGCCAGCAGTTCGAACACCAATCAGCCCCAGCATTTT,TRBJ1-5,many,NA,TRBV12-3/TRBV12-4
CASSWGRSDSGNTIYF,TGCGCCAGCAGCTGGGGACGGTCCGACTCTGGAAACACCATATATTTT,TRBJ1-3,many,NA,TRBV5-1
CSAKTTWAKNIQYF,TGCAGCGCTAAAACGACCTGGGCCAAAAACATTCAGTACTTC,TRBJ2-4,many,NA,TRBV29-1
CSVSTGGNIQYF,TGCAGCGTTTCGACAGGGGGCAACATTCAGTACTTC,TRBJ2-4,many,TRBD1,TRBV29-1
CASSLEYGQETQYF,TGCGCCAGCAGCTTGGAGTATGGACAAGAGACCCAGTACTTC,TRBJ2-5,NA,NA,TRBV5-1
CAWSDYYSEQFF,TGTGCCTGGAGTGACTACTACAGTGAGCAGTTCTTC,TRBJ2-1,many,NA,TRBV30
CASSYFRGRGADTQYF,TGTGCCAGCAGTTACTTCAGGGGGCGCGGCGCAGATACGCAGTATTTT,TRBJ2-3,many,TRBD1,TRBV6-2/TRBV6-3
CASSYTSPSTDTQYF,TGTGCCAGCAGTTACACCAGTCCCAGCACAGATACGCAGTATTTT,TRBJ2-3,many,NA,TRBV6-5
CSATRPGGKQETQYF,TGCAGTGCTACCCGGCCTGGCGGGAAGCAAGAGACCCAGTACTTC,TRBJ2-5,NA,NA,TRBV20-1
CATWDTYIQETQYF,TGTGCCACCTGGGACACCTACATTCAAGAGACCCAGTACTTC,TRBJ2-5,many,NA,TRBV6-6
CASRGQALPEAFF,TGTGCCAGCAGGGGACAGGCCCTACCTGAAGCTTTCTTT,TRBJ1-1,NA,TRBD1,TRBV28
CASRVQGDGELFF,TGTGCCAGCAGAGTACAGGGAGACGGGGAGCTGTTTTTT,TRBJ2-2,many,NA,TRBV11-3
CASSLDRGREQFF,TGTGCCAGCAGCTTAGATAGAGGGAGGGAGCAGTTCTTC,TRBJ2-1,many,NA,TRBV11-2
CASYAGATPRTQYF,TGCGCCAGTTATGCAGGGGCTACTCCCCGTACGCAGTATTTT,TRBJ2-3,many,NA,TRBV5-1
CASSLSGAETQYF,TGTGCCAGCAGCTTAAGCGGGGCAGAGACCCAGTACTTC,TRBJ2-5,many,TRBD2,TRBV7-9
CASSGASGGGEQYF,TGTGCCAGCAGCGGAGCGTCAGGGGGCGGCGAGCAGTACTTC,TRBJ2-7,NA,TRBD1,TRBV7-2
CASGIWTGPTEAFF,TGTGCCAGCGGGATTTGGACAGGGCCCACTGAAGCTTTCTTT,TRBJ1-1,few,TRBD1,TRBV28
CSAGEILEETQYF,TGCAGTGCTGGGGAGATCCTAGAAGAGACCCAGTACTTC,TRBJ2-5,many,NA,TRBV20-1